This T cell receptor (beta chain) was identified in a study of Ad26.COV2.S vaccination and SARS-CoV-2 variants. Study-wide findings and caveats: There was reportedly substantial breadth in spike-specific CD8+ and CD4+ T cell responses after vaccination. Non-spike TCR breadth did not differ much between vaccine and placebo recipients.

Method: immunoSEQ multiplex PCR; TCRdb's copy keeps in-frame clones and lacks some. The sample carries 40,000 to 55,000 clones, approximately 80% recorded once. With respect to this clone: Its target is not known.

CDR3 length: 13 amino acids. Germline CDR1 and CDR2: SGHTA and FQGTGA. The ends were cut back, 5 bases at V and 9 bases at J, with 14 bases in the middle. The sequencing used peripheral blood, collected after recovery from COVID-19. The genes are TRBV7-3 and TRBJ2-4; D is perhaps TRBD2 (6 bases). The receptor was derived from a human donor who had recovered from COVID-19. The CDR3 spells CASSPTGTGIQYF. The CDR3 nucleotides read TGTGCCAGCAGCCCCACGGGGACTGGCATTCAGTACTTC.